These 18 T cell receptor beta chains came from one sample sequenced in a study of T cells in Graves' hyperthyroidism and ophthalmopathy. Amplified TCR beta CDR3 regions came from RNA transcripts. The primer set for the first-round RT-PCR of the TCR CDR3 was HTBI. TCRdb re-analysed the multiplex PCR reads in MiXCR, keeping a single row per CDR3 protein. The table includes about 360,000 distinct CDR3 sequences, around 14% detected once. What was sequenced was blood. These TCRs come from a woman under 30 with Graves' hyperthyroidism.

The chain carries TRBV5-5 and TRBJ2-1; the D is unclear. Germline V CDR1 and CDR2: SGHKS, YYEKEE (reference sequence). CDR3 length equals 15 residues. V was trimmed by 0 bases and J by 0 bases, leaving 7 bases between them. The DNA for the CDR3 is TGTGCCAGCAGCTTGGCCCTACCCTCCTACAATGAGCAGTTCTTC. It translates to CASSLALPSYNEQFF.

The CDR3 DNA is TGTGCCAGCAGCGTCGACGGTACCTACGAGCAGTACTTC. This sequence encodes CASSVDGTYEQYF. J is TRBJ2-7 and V is TRBV9; no definite D call. V was cut by 2 bases and J by 2 bases, with 8 bases left in between. From germline, CDR1 is SGDLS and CDR2 YYNGEE. The CDR3 sequence is 13 residues long.

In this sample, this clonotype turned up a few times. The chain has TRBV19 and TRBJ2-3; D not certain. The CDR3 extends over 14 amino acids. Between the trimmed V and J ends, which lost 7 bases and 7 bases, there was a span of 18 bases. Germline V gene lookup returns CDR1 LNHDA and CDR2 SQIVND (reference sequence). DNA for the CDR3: TGTGCCAGTACGACCTATGCCGGCGGTAATACGCAGTATTTT. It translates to CASTTYAGGNTQYF. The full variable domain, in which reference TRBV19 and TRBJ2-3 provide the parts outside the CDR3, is DGGITQSPKYLFRKEGQNVTLSCEQNLNHDAMYWYRQDPGQGLRLIYYSQIVNDFQKGDIAEGYSVSREKKESFPLTVTSAQKNPTAFYLCASTTYAGGNTQYFGPGTRLTVL.

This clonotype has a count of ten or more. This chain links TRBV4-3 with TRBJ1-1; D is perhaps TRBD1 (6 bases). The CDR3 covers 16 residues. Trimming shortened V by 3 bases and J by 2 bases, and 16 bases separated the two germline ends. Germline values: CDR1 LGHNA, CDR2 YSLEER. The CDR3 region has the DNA TGCGCCAGCAGCCAGCTTAAGGGACACCATAACACTGAAGCTTTCTTT. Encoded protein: CASSQLKGHHNTEAFF.

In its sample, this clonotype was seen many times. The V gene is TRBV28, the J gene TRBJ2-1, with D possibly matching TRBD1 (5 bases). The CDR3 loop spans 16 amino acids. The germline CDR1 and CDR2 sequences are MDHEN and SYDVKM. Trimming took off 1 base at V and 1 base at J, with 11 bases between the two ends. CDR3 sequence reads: CASSLFGQGSYNEQFF. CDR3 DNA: TGTGCCAGCAGTTTATTTGGGCAGGGTTCCTACAATGAGCAGTTCTTC. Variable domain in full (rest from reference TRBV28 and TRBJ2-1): DVKVTQSSRYLVKRTGEKVFLECVQDMDHENMFWYRQDPGLGLRLIYFSYDVKMKEKGDIPEGYSVSREKKERFSLILESASTNQTSMYLCASSLFGQGSYNEQFFGPGTRLTVL.

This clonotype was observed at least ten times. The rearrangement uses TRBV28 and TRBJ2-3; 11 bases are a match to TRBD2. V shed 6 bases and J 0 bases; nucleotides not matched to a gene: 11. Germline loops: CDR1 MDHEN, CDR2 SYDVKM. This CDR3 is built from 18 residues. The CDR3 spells CASSEGIGTSGSTDTQYF. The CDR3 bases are TGTGCCAGCAGCGAAGGGATCGGGACTAGCGGTAGCACAGATACGCAGTATTTT.

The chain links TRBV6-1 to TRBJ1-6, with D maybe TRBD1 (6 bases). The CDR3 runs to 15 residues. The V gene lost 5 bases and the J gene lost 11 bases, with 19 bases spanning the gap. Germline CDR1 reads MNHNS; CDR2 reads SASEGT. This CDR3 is CASSPGVGNVAPLHF. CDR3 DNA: TGTGCCAGCAGTCCAGGGGTCGGGAACGTAGCACCCCTCCACTTT.

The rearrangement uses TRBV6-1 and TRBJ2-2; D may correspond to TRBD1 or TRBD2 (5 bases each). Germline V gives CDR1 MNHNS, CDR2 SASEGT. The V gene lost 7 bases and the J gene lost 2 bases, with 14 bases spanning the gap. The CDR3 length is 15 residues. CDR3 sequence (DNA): TGTGCCAGCACCCCGACCGGGACCAACACCGGGGAGCTGTTTTTT. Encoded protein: CASTPTGTNTGELFF.

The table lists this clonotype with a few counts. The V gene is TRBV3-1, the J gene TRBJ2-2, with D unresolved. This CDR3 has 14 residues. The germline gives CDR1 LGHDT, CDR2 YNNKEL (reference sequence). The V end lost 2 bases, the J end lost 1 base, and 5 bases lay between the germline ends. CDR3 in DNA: TGTGCCAGCAGCCAAATTGGGAACACCGGGGAGCTGTTTTTT. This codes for CASSQIGNTGELFF.

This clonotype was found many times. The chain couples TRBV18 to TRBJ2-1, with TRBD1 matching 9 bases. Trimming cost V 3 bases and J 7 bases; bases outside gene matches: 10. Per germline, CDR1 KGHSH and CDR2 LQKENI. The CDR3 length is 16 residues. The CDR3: CASSPTDRGGSNEQFF. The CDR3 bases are TGTGCCAGCTCACCCACGGACAGGGGTGGGAGTAATGAGCAGTTCTTC.

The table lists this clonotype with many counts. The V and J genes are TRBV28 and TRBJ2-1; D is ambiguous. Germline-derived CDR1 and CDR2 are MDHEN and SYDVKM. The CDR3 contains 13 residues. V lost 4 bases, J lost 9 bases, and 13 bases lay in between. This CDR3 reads CASSSHPTVEQFF. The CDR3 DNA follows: TGTGCCAGCAGTTCCCACCCGACGGTTGAGCAGTTCTTC.

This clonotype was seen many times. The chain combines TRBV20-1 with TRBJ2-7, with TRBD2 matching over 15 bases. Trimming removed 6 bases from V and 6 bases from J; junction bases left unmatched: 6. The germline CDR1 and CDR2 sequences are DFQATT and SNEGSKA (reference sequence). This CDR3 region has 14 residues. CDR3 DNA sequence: TGCAGTGCCCGACAGGGACTAGCGGGGGGCGAGCAGTACTTC. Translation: CSARQGLAGGEQYF.

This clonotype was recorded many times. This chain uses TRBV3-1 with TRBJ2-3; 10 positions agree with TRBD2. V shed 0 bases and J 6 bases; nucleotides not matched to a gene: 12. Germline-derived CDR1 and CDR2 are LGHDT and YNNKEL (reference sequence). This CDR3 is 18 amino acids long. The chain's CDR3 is CASSQDGLAGAPMDTQYF. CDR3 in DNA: TGTGCCAGCAGCCAAGATGGGCTAGCGGGGGCCCCGATGGATACGCAGTATTTT.

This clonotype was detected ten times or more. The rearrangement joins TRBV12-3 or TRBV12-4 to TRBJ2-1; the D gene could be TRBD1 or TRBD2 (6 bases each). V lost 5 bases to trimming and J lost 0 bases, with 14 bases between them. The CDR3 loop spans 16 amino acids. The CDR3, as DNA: TGTGCCAGCAGTAGGGGGGCCGTCAGCTCCTACAATGAGCAGTTCTTC. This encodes CASSRGAVSSYNEQFF.

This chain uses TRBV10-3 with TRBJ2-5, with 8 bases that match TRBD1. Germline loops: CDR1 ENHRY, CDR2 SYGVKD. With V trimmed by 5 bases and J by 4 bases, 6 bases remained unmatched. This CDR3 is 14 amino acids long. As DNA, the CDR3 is TGTGCCATCAGTCAACAGGGGGGATCAGAGACCCAGTACTTC. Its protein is CAISQQGGSETQYF.

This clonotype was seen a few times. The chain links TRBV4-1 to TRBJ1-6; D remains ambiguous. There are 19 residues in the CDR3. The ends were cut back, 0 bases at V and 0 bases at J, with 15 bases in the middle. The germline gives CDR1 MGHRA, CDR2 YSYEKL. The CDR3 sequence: CASSQERSLSSSYNSPLHF. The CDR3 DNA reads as TGCGCCAGCAGCCAAGAAAGGAGTCTTTCGAGCTCCTATAATTCACCCCTCCACTTT.

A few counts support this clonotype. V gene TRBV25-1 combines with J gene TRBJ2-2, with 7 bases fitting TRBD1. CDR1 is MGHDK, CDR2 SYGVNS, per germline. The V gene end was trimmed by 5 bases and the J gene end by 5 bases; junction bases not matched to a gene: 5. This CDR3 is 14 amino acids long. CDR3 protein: CASSWDRSTGELFF. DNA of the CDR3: TGTGCCAGCAGTTGGGACAGATCTACCGGGGAGCTGTTTTTT.

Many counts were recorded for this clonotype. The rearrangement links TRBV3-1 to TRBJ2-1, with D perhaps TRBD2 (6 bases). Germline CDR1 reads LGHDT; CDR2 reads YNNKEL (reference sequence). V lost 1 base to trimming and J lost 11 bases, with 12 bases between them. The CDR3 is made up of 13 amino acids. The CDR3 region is CASSQVEGGKQFF. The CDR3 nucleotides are TGTGCCAGCAGCCAAGTGGAGGGCGGAAAGCAGTTCTTC.